The 31 T cell receptor delta chains reported below all come from one sample, sequenced in a study of gamma-delta chains in newborns, infants, children (dated by TCRdb to between 2018 and 2021). Sequencing used an Illumina MiSeq. TCRdb recomputed clones from the public reads with CATT; identical DNA rows were then combined. The table for this sample lists about 11,000 delta-chain clones; approximately 9.7% of them were counted only once. Approximately 4% of the sample goes to the ten largest clones. Source material: blood. These receptors came from a child who was a newborn, infant or young child, either healthy, febrile or measles-vaccinated (not recorded which).

This clone qualifies as medium-sized. Different DNA sequences within this sample yield the same CDR3. The chain combines TRDV2 with TRDJ1; D may be TRDD2 (6 bases). Trimming took off 0 bases at V and 0 bases at J, with 16 bases between the two ends. The germline gives CDR1 GEAIGNYY, CDR2 EKD. This CDR3 is 17 amino acids long. The CDR3 region is CACDTVGASSYTDKLIF. As DNA, the CDR3 is TGTGCCTGTGACACCGTCGGGGCCTCTTCCTACACCGATAAACTCATCTTT.

This clone has a handful of counts. The chain is built from TRDV2 and TRDJ3, with 8 bases matching TRDD3. CDR1 is GEAIGNYY, CDR2 EKD, per germline. The CDR3 length is 19 residues. Trimming took 0 bases from V and 2 from J; bases not matched to a gene: 8. CDR3 protein: CACDTALGAPTWDTRQMFF. In DNA, the CDR3 is TGTGCCTGTGACACCGCACTGGGGGCTCCCACCTGGGACACCCGACAGATGTTTTTC.

This chain links TRDV2 with TRDJ3, with TRDD3 identical over 12 bases. With V trimmed by 3 bases and J by 6 bases, 2 bases remained unmatched. Germline CDR1 is GEAIGNYY and CDR2 is EKD. The CDR3 consists of 16 residues. The CDR3 loop is CACDVLGDTDTRQMFF. For the CDR3, the DNA is TGTGCCTGTGACGTACTGGGGGATACGGACACCCGACAGATGTTTTTC.

The rearrangement links TRDV2 to TRDJ1, with 9 bases lining up with TRDD3. No J segment appears in TCRdb, so it was assigned here by matching the sequence to germline. This CDR3 region has 16 residues. The germline V gene has CDR1 GEAIGNYY and CDR2 EKD. Trimming took 3 bases from V and 3 from J; bases not matched to a gene: 10. The DNA for the CDR3 is TGTGCCTGTGACGCCATTGGGGGATATAGCCCCGATAAACTCATCTTT. Translated: CACDAIGGYSPDKLIF.

This clone has more than one count but fewer than ten. The chain uses TRDV2 and TRDJ2, with a tentative D call TRDD3 (6 bases). The V gene lost 0 bases and the J gene lost 5 bases, with 18 bases spanning the gap. This CDR3 is 17 amino acids long. Germline CDR1 GEAIGNYY, CDR2 EKD. For the CDR3, the DNA is TGTGCCTGTGACACCGTTGTACTTGGTGGGGATACAGCACAACTCTTCTTT. Protein: CACDTVVLGGDTAQLFF.

The table lists this clone with a few counts. The chain couples TRDV2 to TRDJ2, with 9 bases aligning to TRDD3. Germline V gene data show CDR1 as GEAIGNYY and CDR2 as EKD. V lost 3 bases, J lost 2 bases, and 0 bases stayed unmatched. The CDR3 runs 14 residues. CDR3 in DNA: TGTGCCTGTGACTGGGGGATATTGACAGCACAACTCTTCTTT. Its protein is CACDWGILTAQLFF.

This clone appeared once. The rearrangement uses TRDV2 and TRDJ1; TRDD3 agrees at 8 bases. TCRdb offers no J gene call, so here the DNA was matched to germline to obtain one. CDR1 and CDR2 (germline): GEAIGNYY, EKD. With 0 bases clipped from V and 2 bases from J, the junction kept 13 bases outside the gene matches. CDR3 length: 18 amino acids. As DNA, the CDR3 is TGTGCCTGTGACACCGTGGGTCCGCTGGGGGACATAACCGATAAACTCATCTTT. Translation: CACDTVGPLGDITDKLIF.

The chain links TRDV2 to TRDJ3, with 8 bases lining up with TRDD3. CDR1 and CDR2 (germline): GEAIGNYY, EKD. After removal of 3 bases from V and 1 base from J, the junction contained 7 bases not matched to a gene. This CDR3 spans 18 amino acids. DNA of the CDR3: TGTGCCTGTGACCGGCTGGGGGAGGGGTCCTGGGACACCCGACAGATGTTTTTC. Translation: CACDRLGEGSWDTRQMFF.

A few counts support this clone. The chain recombines TRDV2 with TRDJ2, with 13 bases aligning to TRDD3. V dropped 3 bases and J dropped 4; count of bases not matched to a gene: 10. Germline CDR1 and CDR2: GEAIGNYY and EKD. The CDR3 loop spans 18 amino acids. CDR3: CACDHILGDTRKTAQLFF. The CDR3 DNA sequence: TGTGCCTGTGACCACATACTGGGGGATACGCGGAAGACAGCACAACTCTTCTTT.

V is TRAV29/DV5 and J is TRDJ1; D is unclear. This CDR3 comprises 15 residues. V was clipped by 3 bases and J by 2 bases, with 17 bases between them. Germline V gives CDR1 NSMFDY, CDR2 ISSIKDK. The CDR3 coding sequence is TGTGCAGCAATATCTGTAACGGTAAGGACCGATAAACTCATCTTT. Its translation: CAAISVTVRTDKLIF. Variable domain in full (rest from reference TRAV29/DV5 and TRDJ1): DQQVKQNSPSLSVQEGRISILNCDYTNSMFDYFLWYKKYPAEGPTFLISISSIKDKNEDGRFTVFLNKSAKHLSLHIVPSQPGDSAVYFCAAISVTVRTDKLIFGKGTRVTVEP.

This clone was detected only a few times. The gene calls are TRDV2 and TRDJ1, with D possibly matching TRDD3 (6 bases). CDR3 size: 18 residues. Trimming took off 0 bases at V and 0 bases at J, with 19 bases between the two ends. Germline V gene sequence: CDR1 GEAIGNYY, CDR2 EKD. Written as DNA, the CDR3 is TGTGCCTGTGACACCGTCTCTGGGGCATACGGGTACACCGATAAACTCATCTTT. This translates into CACDTVSGAYGYTDKLIF.

The gene calls are TRDV2 and TRDJ1; TRDD3 matches at 9 bases. J gave up 7 bases and V 0 bases, and 14 bases lay outside the gene matches. Germline V lookup: CDR1 GEAIGNYY, CDR2 EKD. The CDR3 consists of 17 residues. The CDR3 is CACDTLTGGNLAGKLIF. CDR3 DNA sequence: TGTGCCTGTGACACCCTTACTGGGGGAAACCTGGCCGGTAAACTCATCTTT.

This clone is medium-sized in the sample. The sample holds other DNA sequences that translate to the same CDR3. The V gene is TRDV2, the J gene TRDJ3, with TRDD3 matching over 9 bases. Per the germline V gene, CDR1 is GEAIGNYY and CDR2 is EKD. The ends lost 4 bases at V and 0 bases at J; junction bases unmatched: 3. The CDR3 totals 17 residues. CDR3 in amino acids: CACEYWGSSWDTRQMFF. The CDR3 DNA sequence: TGTGCCTGTGAGTACTGGGGGAGCTCCTGGGACACCCGACAGATGTTTTTC.

This clone was found a few times. The genes are TRDV2 and TRDJ3, with 11 positions matching TRDD3. The CDR3 has 20 residues. V was clipped by 0 bases and J by 0 bases; unmatched bases: 6. Germline values: CDR1 GEAIGNYY, CDR2 EKD. This CDR3 reads CACDTAGGYLSSWDTRQMFF. CDR3 bases: TGTGCCTGTGACACCGCTGGGGGATACCTCAGCTCCTGGGACACCCGACAGATGTTTTTC.

The genes are TRDV2 and TRDJ1, with D uncertain. The CDR3 length is 14 residues. In germline, CDR1 is GEAIGNYY, CDR2 EKD. Between the trimmed V and J ends, which lost 0 bases and 1 base, there was a span of 8 bases. This chain's CDR3 is CACDTLRGTDKLIF. For the CDR3, the DNA is TGTGCCTGTGACACCCTTAGGGGCACCGATAAACTCATCTTT.

This clone was found once. This sequence joins TRDV2 and TRDJ1, with 13 bases that match TRDD3. In the absence of a J gene in TCRdb, the DNA was matched to germline to assign it here. This CDR3 spans 20 amino acids. With V trimmed by 0 bases and J by 2 bases, 14 bases remained unmatched. Germline lookup yields CDR1 GEAIGNYY and CDR2 EKD. CDR3 bases: TGTGCCTGTGACACCGTTCGTACTGGGGGATACGAGAGGGATACCGATAAACTCATCTTT. Encoded protein: CACDTVRTGGYERDTDKLIF.

This clone was recorded a few times. Additional DNA sequences in this sample encode the identical CDR3. In nucleotides, the CDR3 is TGTGCCTGTGACACCCTTGGGGGATACACCGATAAACTCATCTTT. As protein: CACDTLGGYTDKLIF. The chain joins TRDV2 to TRDJ1, with TRDD3 matching over 8 bases. Trimming removed 0 bases from V and 0 bases from J; junction bases left unmatched: 2. The CDR3 is 15 amino acids. Germline CDR1 and CDR2: GEAIGNYY and EKD.

This clone was seen only a few times. Just one base apart from a much larger clone, this may be a read error. V is TRDV2 and J is TRDJ1, with 8 bases lining up with TRDD3. Germline CDR1 reads GEAIGNYY; CDR2 reads EKD. The CDR3 spans 14 residues. The CDR3 sequence is CARDLLGDTDKLIF. CDR3 in DNA: TGTGCCCGTGACCTACTGGGGGACACCGATAAACTCATCTTT.

This clone was counted between two and nine times. Distinct nucleotide sequences in the sample also encode this CDR3. This chain joins TRDV2 and TRDJ1, with 8 nucleotides matching TRDD3. V lost 7 bases, J lost 0 bases, and 9 bases stayed unmatched. Germline V lookup: CDR1 GEAIGNYY, CDR2 EKD. The CDR3 is 15 amino acids. Here the CDR3 reads CACDPLGADTDKLIF. The CDR3 region has the DNA TGTGCCTGCGACCCACTGGGGGCCGACACCGATAAACTCATCTTT.

This clone came up a few times. The chain recombines TRDV2 with TRDJ3, with 9 bases aligning to TRDD3. This CDR3 region has 19 residues. Per germline, CDR1 GEAIGNYY and CDR2 EKD. Germline trimming cut 0 bases from V and 0 bases from J; bases unmatched to any gene: 5. In nucleotides, the CDR3 is TGTGCCTGTGACACCGTACTGGGGGAGCGCTCCTGGGACACCCGACAGATGTTTTTC. Encoded protein: CACDTVLGERSWDTRQMFF.

This clone is medium-sized by share. The CDR3 nucleotides are TGTGCCTGTGAGGGGTTGGGGGATACAACCGATAAACTCATCTTT. Its protein is CACEGLGDTTDKLIF. V gene TRDV2 combines with J gene TRDJ1; 10 bases fit TRDD3. Germline V gene lookup returns CDR1 GEAIGNYY and CDR2 EKD. Trimming removed 4 bases from V and 2 bases from J; junction bases left unmatched: 6. The CDR3 has 15 residues.

The sample holds a few counts of this clone. The chain joins TRDV2 to TRDJ1, with TRDD3 matching over 11 bases. Losses at the gene ends were 0 bases for V and 4 bases for J; bases not matched to a gene: 3. Per the germline V gene, CDR1 is GEAIGNYY and CDR2 is EKD. The CDR3 consists of 15 residues. The CDR3 nucleotides are TGTGCCTGTGACACCTGGGGGATACGAAACGATAAACTCATCTTT. Protein: CACDTWGIRNDKLIF.

The chain is built from TRDV2 and TRDJ1, with 11 bases that match TRDD3. Germline CDR1 is GEAIGNYY and CDR2 is EKD. The junction had 11 bases not matched to a gene; V was cut back by 3 bases and J by 3 bases. CDR3 length equals 17 residues. CDR3 DNA: TGTGCCTGTGACTCCATAGTACTGGGGGATAACCCCGATAAACTCATCTTT. Translating gives CACDSIVLGDNPDKLIF.

This clone was detected only a few times. The chain uses TRDV2 and TRDJ1, with 8 bases aligning to TRDD3. With 1 base clipped from V and 4 bases from J, the junction kept 16 bases outside the gene matches. The CDR3 length is 18 residues. Germline assignment: CDR1 GEAIGNYY and CDR2 EKD. The CDR3 bases are TGTGCCTGTGACACTGTAGAAAGCGGGGGATATCCTAACGATAAACTCATCTTT. This translates into CACDTVESGGYPNDKLIF.

This clone was detected a few times. The chain is built from TRDV2 and TRDJ1, with 8 positions matching TRDD3. The germline gives CDR1 GEAIGNYY, CDR2 EKD. Losses at the gene ends were 0 bases for V and 3 bases for J; bases not matched to a gene: 11. The CDR3 covers 17 residues. The CDR3 DNA follows: TGTGCCTGTGACACCCTCCGCCGGGATACGCGGGCCGATAAACTCATCTTT. It codes for CACDTLRRDTRADKLIF.

This clone was counted between two and nine times. Other nucleotide sequences in the sample specify the same CDR3. The V gene is TRDV2, the J gene TRDJ1, with TRDD3 matching over 12 bases. Germline V lookup: CDR1 GEAIGNYY, CDR2 EKD. V lost 3 bases and J lost 3; bases outside the gene matches: 10. This CDR3 is built from 17 residues. The CDR3 here is CACDALLGDTGADKLIF. The CDR3 nucleotides read TGTGCCTGTGACGCCTTACTGGGGGATACTGGTGCCGATAAACTCATCTTT.

The chain is built from TRDV2 and TRDJ1; TRDD3 matches 9 bases. The V gene end was trimmed by 0 bases and the J gene end by 4 bases; junction bases not matched to a gene: 8. The CDR3 extends over 16 amino acids. Germline V lookup: CDR1 GEAIGNYY, CDR2 EKD. The CDR3 coding sequence is TGTGCCTGTGACACCCTCGGGCGGGGGATACTCGATAAACTCATCTTT. It is translated as CACDTLGRGILDKLIF.

In its sample, this clone was seen a few times. Within the sample, other DNA sequences also encode this same CDR3. The chain combines TRDV2 with TRDJ3, with 7 bases lining up with TRDD3. The ends lost 1 base at V and 0 bases at J; junction bases unmatched: 5. The germline V gene has CDR1 GEAIGNYY and CDR2 EKD. The CDR3 has 18 amino acids. The DNA of the CDR3 is TGTGCCTGTGACACGGCTGGGGGGAGCTCCTGGGACACCCGACAGATGTTTTTC. Amino acids: CACDTAGGSSWDTRQMFF.

This clone turned up a few times. Different DNA sequences within this sample yield the same CDR3. The chain joins TRDV2 to TRDJ1, with 10 bases that match TRDD3. The CDR3 has 17 amino acids. The V and J ends lost 0 bases and 0 bases, in that order; junction bases with no gene match: 6. Germline V gene sequence: CDR1 GEAIGNYY, CDR2 EKD. The CDR3 DNA reads as TGTGCCTGTGACACCTTAACTGGGGGATCGTACACCGATAAACTCATCTTT. Translating it yields CACDTLTGGSYTDKLIF.

This clone is medium-sized by share. The chain joins TRDV2 to TRDJ1, with 8 bases fitting TRDD3. The CDR3 has 15 amino acids. J lost 4 bases, V lost 0 bases, and 6 bases had no gene match. The germline V gene has CDR1 GEAIGNYY and CDR2 EKD. CDR3 in amino acids: CACDTVGDGSDKLIF. CDR3 nucleotide sequence: TGTGCCTGTGACACCGTGGGGGATGGCAGCGATAAACTCATCTTT.

Points on this clone: Being one base from a much bigger clone, this may be a read error. Other DNA sequences in this sample translate to the same CDR3. CDR3 amino acids: CACDNIGSYTDKLIF. In DNA, the CDR3 is TGTGCCTGTGATAATATTGGATCTTACACCGATAAACTCATCTTT. The chain carries TRDV2 and TRDJ1; no definite D call. The CDR3 contains 15 residues. Germline CDR1 reads GEAIGNYY; CDR2 reads EKD. Trimming left V 4 bases short and J 0 bases short, with 14 bases between.